This TCR beta chain was found in a study of human T cells and chemical hapten exposure. As for the study in general: Variability of per-sample TCR yields stemmed mainly from small differences in pooled library volume.

This clonotype was counted between two and nine times. Its antigen is unidentified. Time point given: healthy volunteer bleed at 6 weeks. The starting material, unfractionated whole blood, was used for total RNA extraction. Unmatched junction bases numbered 1, after V lost 3 bases and J lost 5 bases. The germline CDR1 and CDR2 sequences are LNHDA and SQIVND (reference sequence). CDR3 length: 15 residues. Study-wide results and caveats: Sensitization with DPC brought no change to TCRs above 1 in 1000 in frequency.

Individual cDNA molecules each carried unique molecular identifiers attached by the library. Original handling: With a range of about 23,224 to 700,000, the median per sample was roughly 97,000 TCRs. Each CDR3 protein is one row after TCRdb ran MiXCR on the RACE reads. TCRdb's processing, not the authors' own work, is the source of the V and J calls. The sample holds tens of thousands of distinct CDR3 sequences; around 3.6% are singletons and the top ten take around 5%. The rearrangement uses TRBV19 and TRBJ2-3; TRBD2 aligns across 14 bases. Source material: whole blood. The clonotype originates from a human donor in good health. Some clones in this sample may be carry-over from other donors' samples. The CDR3 here is CASSIGLAGGDTQYF. CDR3 nucleotides: TGTGCCAGTAGTATTGGACTAGCGGGAGGAGATACGCAGTATTTT.